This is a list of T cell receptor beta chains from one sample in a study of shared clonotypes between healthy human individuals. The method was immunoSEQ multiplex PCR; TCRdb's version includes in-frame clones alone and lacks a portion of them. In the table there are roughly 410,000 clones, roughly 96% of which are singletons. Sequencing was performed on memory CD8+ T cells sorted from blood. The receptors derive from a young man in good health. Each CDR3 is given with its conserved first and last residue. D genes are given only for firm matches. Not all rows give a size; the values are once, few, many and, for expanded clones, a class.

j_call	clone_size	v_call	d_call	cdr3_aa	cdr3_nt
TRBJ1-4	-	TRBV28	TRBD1	CASRRDSGEKLFF	TGTGCCAGCAGGAGGGACAGTGGGGAAAAACTGTTTTTT
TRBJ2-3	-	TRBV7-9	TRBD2	CASSLATSGSTNTQYF	TGTGCCAGCAGCTTAGCGACTAGCGGGAGTACAAATACGCAGTATTTT
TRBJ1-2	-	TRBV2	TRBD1	CARRGTGNYGYTF	TGTGCCAGGAGAGGGACAGGGAACTATGGCTACACCTTC
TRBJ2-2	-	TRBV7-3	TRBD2	CASSLTPPRLAGGAYTGELFF	TGTGCCAGCAGCTTAACTCCCCCAAGACTAGCGGGCGGAGCTTACACCGGGGAGCTGTTTTTT
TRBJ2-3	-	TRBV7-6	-	CASSSGSNTQYF	TGTGCCAGCAGCTCGGGATCAAATACGCAGTATTTT
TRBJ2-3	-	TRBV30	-	CARFGPFYLTDTQYF	TGTGCCCGTTTTGGGCCTTTTTACCTAACAGATACGCAGTATTTT
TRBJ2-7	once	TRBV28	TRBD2	CASTSSSGMFSYEQYF	TGTGCCAGCACCTCGTCAAGCGGGATGTTCTCCTACGAGCAGTACTTC
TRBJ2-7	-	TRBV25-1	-	CASSEPGAGQYF	TGTGCCAGCAGTGAGCCAGGAGCGGGTCAGTACTTC
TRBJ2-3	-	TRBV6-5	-	CASKRGPSTDTQYF	TGTGCCAGCAAACGAGGTCCGAGCACAGATACGCAGTATTTT
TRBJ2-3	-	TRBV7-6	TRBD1	CASSLGDRGADTQYF	TGTGCCAGCAGCTTAGGGGACAGGGGAGCAGATACGCAGTATTTT
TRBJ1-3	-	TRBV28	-	CASMHPGVGNTIYF	TGTGCCAGCATGCACCCCGGGGTGGGAAACACCATATATTTT
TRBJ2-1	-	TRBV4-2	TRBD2	CASSQEASGRISYNEQFF	TGTGCCAGCAGCCAAGAGGCTAGCGGGAGAATTTCCTACAATGAGCAGTTCTTC
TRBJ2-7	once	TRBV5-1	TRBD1	CASSSHRGLSYEQYF	TGCGCCAGCAGCTCCCACAGGGGTCTATCCTACGAGCAGTACTTC
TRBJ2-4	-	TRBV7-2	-	CASSHSTRDNIQYF	TGTGCCAGCAGCCACTCTACCAGGGATAACATTCAGTACTTC
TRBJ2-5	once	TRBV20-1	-	CSAILETQYF	TGCAGTGCTATTTTGGAGACCCAGTACTTC
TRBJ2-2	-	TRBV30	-	CAWSTGELFF	TGTGCCTGGAGCACCGGGGAGCTGTTTTTT
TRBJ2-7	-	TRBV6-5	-	CASSRSGNSGEQYF	TGTGCCAGCAGTAGATCCGGGAACTCGGGGGAGCAGTACTTC
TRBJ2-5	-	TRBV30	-	CAWSVTTEETQYF	TGTGCCTGGAGTGTAACGACCGAAGAGACCCAGTACTTC
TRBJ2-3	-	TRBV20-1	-	CSARLTQYF	TGCAGTGCTAGATTGACGCAGTATTTT
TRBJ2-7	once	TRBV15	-	CATSREQGSYEQYF	TGTGCCACCAGCAGAGAACAGGGTTCCTACGAGCAGTACTTC
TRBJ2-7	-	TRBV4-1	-	CASSPVVSFGPYEQYF	TGCGCCAGCAGCCCCGTGGTCAGCTTCGGGCCCTACGAGCAGTACTTC
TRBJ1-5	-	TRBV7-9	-	CASSGRGEGQPQHF	TGTGCCAGCAGCGGCCGGGGGGAAGGACAGCCCCAGCATTTT
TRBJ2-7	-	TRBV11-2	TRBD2	CASRPIDSGRARNYEQYF	TGTGCCAGCAGGCCCATAGATAGCGGGAGGGCCCGAAACTACGAGCAGTACTTC
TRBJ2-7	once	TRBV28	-	CASSAKVWYSYEQYF	TGTGCCAGCAGTGCGAAGGTTTGGTATTCCTACGAGCAGTACTTC
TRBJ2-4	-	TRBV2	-	CASSATAAIKNIQYF	TGTGCCAGCAGTGCAACGGCAGCCATTAAAAACATTCAGTACTTC
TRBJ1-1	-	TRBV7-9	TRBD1	CASSPDRDTEAFF	TGTGCCAGCAGTCCAGACAGGGACACTGAAGCTTTCTTT
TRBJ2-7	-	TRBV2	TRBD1	CASSDLGQAYEQYF	TGTGCCAGCAGTGATCTAGGACAGGCCTACGAGCAGTACTTC
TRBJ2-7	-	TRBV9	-	CASSVGVGYPYEQYF	TGTGCCAGCAGCGTGGGTGTCGGCTACCCCTACGAGCAGTACTTC
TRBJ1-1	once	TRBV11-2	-	CASSFRRNTEAFF	TGTGCCAGCAGCTTTCGAAGGAACACTGAAGCTTTCTTT
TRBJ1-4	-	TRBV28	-	CASSRPVESLDEKLFF	TGTGCCAGCAGTCGCCCGGTTGAGTCTTTGGACGAAAAACTGTTTTTT
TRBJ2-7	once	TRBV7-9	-	CASSLGDSYEQYF	TGTGCCAGCAGCTTAGGGGACTCATACGAGCAGTACTTC
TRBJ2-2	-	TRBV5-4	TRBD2	CASSPSGREIGELFF	TGTGCCAGCAGCCCTAGCGGGAGGGAAATCGGGGAGCTGTTTTTT
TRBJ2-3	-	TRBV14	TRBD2	CASSHPMRRESTDTQYF	TGTGCCAGCAGCCACCCCATGAGGCGGGAGTCGACAGATACGCAGTATTTT
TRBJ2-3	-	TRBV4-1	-	CASSQEEARDTQYF	TGCGCCAGCAGCCAAGAGGAGGCGAGAGATACGCAGTATTTT
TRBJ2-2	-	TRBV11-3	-	CASNPDFTGELFF	TGTGCCAGCAACCCGGACTTCACCGGGGAGCTGTTTTTT
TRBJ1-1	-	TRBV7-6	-	CASSVTGSEAFF	TGTGCCAGCAGCGTAACGGGTAGTGAAGCTTTCTTT
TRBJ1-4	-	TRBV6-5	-	CASSGAGRNEKLFF	TGTGCCAGCAGTGGAGCGGGACGGAATGAAAAACTGTTTTTT
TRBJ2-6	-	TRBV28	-	CASSSQGGSGANVLTF	TGTGCCAGCAGCTCCCAGGGGGGCTCTGGGGCCAACGTCCTGACTTTC
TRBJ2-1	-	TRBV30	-	CAWSVLWVKLQGNEQFF	TGTGCCTGGAGTGTACTCTGGGTCAAGCTACAAGGAAATGAGCAGTTCTTC
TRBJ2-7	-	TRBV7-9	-	CASSLNPQGGAEQYF	TGTGCCAGCAGCTTAAACCCCCAGGGTGGGGCCGAGCAGTACTTC